This T cell receptor beta chain was found in a study of blood T cell repertoires in COVID-19. Across the whole study: Donors in the United States, Italy and Spain gave samples during acute or convalescent COVID-19.

CDR3 length equals 13 residues. With 6 bases removed from V and 5 bases from J, the gap between germline ends came to 11 bases. Per germline, CDR1 MNHEY and CDR2 SMNVEV (reference sequence). Using immunoSEQ multiplex PCR, the repertoire was profiled, and TCRdb retains in-frame clones only, with some absent. The profile shows about 370,000 clones, roughly 90% of them singletons. The rearrangement links TRBV27 to TRBJ1-5; D is possibly TRBD1 (6 bases). The sample taken for sequencing was peripheral blood. The sequence derives from a woman aged 25 to 39 with COVID-19, enrolled during active disease. As DNA, the CDR3 is TGTGCCAGCAGCCTAGAGGGGGATCAGCCCCAGCATTTT. This translates into CASSLEGDQPQHF.